This T cell receptor (beta chain) emerged from a study of CD8+ T cells in alopecia areata. Overall study context: Tofacitinib ran for 6 to 18 months before 6 months off drug.

V was trimmed by 5 bases and J by 5 bases, leaving 15 bases between them. Looked up from germline, CDR1 is LNHDA and CDR2 is SQIVND (reference sequence). The CDR3 extends over 14 amino acids. Reverse transcription of extracted RNA yielded cDNA, which provided the sequencing template. Repertoires were generated with immunoSEQ multiplex PCR, while TCRdb's copy carries only in-frame clones and drops some. The repertoire has about 140,000 clones, roughly four fifths of them found once; the top ten carry approximately 25%. As for this clone: Antigen specificity is unknown.

Treatment of the sample: oral pan-JAK inhibitor, 5-10 mg twice daily. Peripheral blood, together with lesional scalp punch biopsies, was collected from alopecia areata patients. Overall study results and limits: A great number of expanded lesional clones endured in scalp and blood during tofacitinib.

The TCR comes from a human donor with alopecia areata. V and J are TRBV19 and TRBJ1-1; possibly TRBD1 for D (6 bases). This sample comprised CD8+ T cells sorted from blood, obtained at week 4, from a patient treated with tofacitinib. The CDR3 DNA is TGTGCCAGTAGTCACGGGGGGGCTCCGACTGAAGCTTTCTTT. As protein: CASSHGGAPTEAFF.